This T cell receptor (beta chain) was recorded in a study of identical twins. Study-wide findings and caveats: Because invariant MAIT and iNKT cells could be present, zero-insertion analyses could be partly confounded. In beta out-of-frame sequences, the excess sharing between twins was weaker. In cord blood, abundant beta clonotypes had fewer insertions; memory showed no trend.

TCRdb re-called the 5' RACE reads with MiXCR, one entry per CDR3 protein. The profile covers approximately 150,000 distinct CDR3 sequences, with 3% to 4% appearing a single time and around 8% taken by the ten largest. Healthy Caucasians were all of the donors. This clonotype was recorded many times. Its specificity is not known. The origin of this receptor is a man aged 18-30 years in good health. The material sequenced was memory T cells sorted from blood.

The CDR3 region is CASSTRMAVSGANVLTF. CDR3 bases: TGTGCCAGTAGTACCCGCATGGCGGTTTCTGGGGCCAACGTCCTGACTTTC. The chain carries TRBV19 and TRBJ2-6; D ambiguous. The CDR3 totals 17 residues. V lost 4 bases and J lost 1, with 14 bases in between. Germline CDR1 is LNHDA and CDR2 is SQIVND (reference sequence).